This entry lists 21 T cell receptor beta chains sequenced from one sample in a study of blood T cell repertoires in COVID-19. Here immunoSEQ multiplex PCR was the method, and the copy in TCRdb shows in-frame clones only, minus some. The repertoire holds roughly 150,000 clones, with about four fifths as singletons. Sequencing input: peripheral blood. The receptors were gathered from a woman of 80 years or more with active or convalescent COVID-19.

The chain recombines TRBV5-6 with TRBJ2-1, with 7 bases identical to TRBD2. CDR1 SGHDT and CDR2 YYEEEE come from the germline V gene. The CDR3 has 15 amino acids. V gave up 0 bases and J gave up 3 bases; unmatched junction bases: 3. The CDR3 nucleotides are TGTGCCAGCAGCTTGGTTAGCGGGTACTACAATGAGCAGTTCTTC. Translation gives CASSLVSGYYNEQFF.

The J gene is TRBJ1-2, the V gene TRBV19; 8 nucleotides match TRBD1. The V segment lost 5 bases and the J segment 5 bases; nucleotides outside the gene matches: 7. Germline V gene lookup returns CDR1 LNHDA and CDR2 SQIVND (reference sequence). The CDR3 consists of 14 residues. Written as DNA, the CDR3 is TGTGCCAGTAGTCCGGACAGGGAGTGGTATGGCTACACCTTC. This gives the protein CASSPDREWYGYTF.

The chain joins TRBV2 to TRBJ2-1; maybe TRBD1 (6 bases). V lost 4 bases and J 13 bases, leaving 20 bases between the germline ends. This CDR3 spans 14 amino acids. In germline, CDR1 is SNHLY, CDR2 FYNNEI. The CDR3 DNA reads TGTGCCAGCAGTGCGTTATGGGGGCTAGGTGAACAGTTCTTC. This sequence encodes CASSALWGLGEQFF.

The chain uses TRBV6-5 and TRBJ1-1; 9 nucleotides match TRBD1. The trim removed 1 base at V and 4 bases at J, leaving 4 bases unmatched. The CDR3 has 15 amino acids. The germline V gene encodes CDR1 MNHEY and CDR2 SVGAGI. This chain's CDR3 is CASSYWTGVGTEAFF. In DNA, the CDR3 is TGTGCCAGCAGTTACTGGACAGGGGTGGGCACTGAAGCTTTCTTT.

The genes are TRBV7-2 and TRBJ1-5, with TRBD1 identical over 7 bases. This CDR3 region has 14 residues. Germline V gene sequence: CDR1 SGHTA, CDR2 FQGNSA. Trimming removed 4 bases from V and 3 bases from J; junction bases left unmatched: 3. CDR3 sequence: CASSSDRPNQPQHF. The CDR3 DNA follows: TGTGCCAGCAGCTCGGACAGGCCCAATCAGCCCCAGCATTTT.

This chain connects TRBV9 to TRBJ2-2, with D maybe TRBD2 (6 bases). This CDR3 comprises 17 residues. With 0 bases removed from V and 4 bases from J, the gap between germline ends came to 16 bases. Germline V gene lookup returns CDR1 SGDLS and CDR2 YYNGEE. CDR3 region: CASSVGERLDGTGELFF. DNA for the CDR3: TGTGCCAGCAGCGTAGGAGAGAGACTAGATGGCACCGGGGAGCTGTTTTTT.

The chain carries TRBV6-5 and TRBJ2-3; 7 bases match TRBD2. The CDR3 has 13 residues. The germline V gene encodes CDR1 MNHEY and CDR2 SVGAGI. V was clipped by 7 bases and J by 8 bases; unmatched bases: 9. CDR3 nucleotides: TGTGCCAGCACGGGGAGGGGCGCCGGTACGCAGTATTTT. Translation gives CASTGRGAGTQYF.

The rearrangement links TRBV5-6 to TRBJ1-5; D possibly corresponds to TRBD1 (6 bases). The V end was cut by 0 bases, the J end by 7 bases, with 17 bases between. This CDR3 contains 16 residues. The germline CDR1 and CDR2 sequences are SGHDT and YYEEEE. The CDR3 loop is CASSLGTGTTRQPQHF. CDR3 DNA: TGTGCCAGCAGCTTGGGTACCGGGACAACGAGGCAGCCCCAGCATTTT.

This chain links TRBV6-1 with TRBJ2-1; 10 nucleotides agree with TRBD2. Germline-derived CDR1 and CDR2 are MNHNS and SASEGT. The CDR3 length is 16 residues. The ends lost 3 bases at V and 4 bases at J; junction bases unmatched: 6. DNA for the CDR3: TGTGCCAGCAGTGATCCGCTAGCGGGAGAGTACAATGAGCAGTTCTTC. Translated: CASSDPLAGEYNEQFF.

CDR3 DNA: TGTGCCAGCAGCTTCGTGCGGGAGCACGAGCAGTACTTC. Amino acid sequence: CASSFVREHEQYF. V and J are TRBV12-1 and TRBJ2-7; TRBD2 is taken as the D call from the table, unchecked against the DNA. TRBV12-1 is described as a pseudogene. The CDR3 extends over 13 amino acids.

The rearrangement uses TRBV19 and TRBJ1-2; 11 nucleotides agree with TRBD1. Per germline, CDR1 LNHDA and CDR2 SQIVND (reference sequence). V lost 7 bases, J lost 3 bases, and 10 bases stayed unmatched. This CDR3 has 16 amino acids. The CDR3 reads CASTTVRDRGYYGYTF. The CDR3 coding sequence is TGTGCCAGTACCACGGTCAGGGACAGGGGGTACTATGGCTACACCTTC. The whole variable domain, filled in from reference TRBV19 and TRBJ1-2, reads DGGITQSPKYLFRKEGQNVTLSCEQNLNHDAMYWYRQDPGQGLRLIYYSQIVNDFQKGDIAEGYSVSREKKESFPLTVTSAQKNPTAFYLCASTTVRDRGYYGYTFGSGTRLTVV.

The genes are TRBV5-3 and TRBJ2-1, with TRBD2 matching over 14 bases. TRBV5-3 is an open reading frame whose function is uncertain. J gave up 7 bases and V 4 bases, and 10 bases lay outside the gene matches. The CDR3 has 17 amino acids. CDR3: CARSLRLAGGPGNEQFF. In DNA form, the CDR3 reads TGTGCCAGAAGCCTGAGACTAGCGGGAGGGCCGGGGAATGAGCAGTTCTTC.

The chain joins TRBV2 to TRBJ2-3; D is unclear. CDR1 is SNHLY and CDR2 is FYNNEI in the germline V gene. The CDR3 totals 12 residues. The V gene lost 6 bases and the J gene lost 8 bases, with 12 bases spanning the gap. The DNA of the CDR3 is TGTGCCAGCAGGGTCGATAGTAGTACGCAGTATTTT. This translates into CASRVDSSTQYF.

The chain recombines TRBV7-8 with TRBJ1-3; possibly TRBD1 for D (5 bases). Trimming shortened V by 5 bases and J by 0 bases, and 11 bases separated the two germline ends. The CDR3 spans 15 residues. Germline loops: CDR1 SGHVS, CDR2 FQNEAQ. CDR3 DNA: TGTGCCAGCAGCATCACAGGACCCTCTGGAAACACCATATATTTT. It is translated as CASSITGPSGNTIYF.

V gene TRBV19 combines with J gene TRBJ1-2; D is uncertain. Germline V gives CDR1 LNHDA, CDR2 SQIVND (reference sequence). V lost 5 bases, J lost 5 bases, and 9 bases lay in between. The CDR3 has 12 amino acids. CDR3 amino acids: CASSSQSYGYTF. DNA for the CDR3: TGTGCCAGTAGTTCACAGTCGTATGGCTACACCTTC.

As for this clone: Within the sample, other DNA sequences also encode this same CDR3. The V gene is TRBV9, the J gene TRBJ1-1; a possible D gene is TRBD1 (5 bases). Trimming left V 0 bases short and J 3 bases short, with 6 bases between. Germline V lookup: CDR1 SGDLS, CDR2 YYNGEE. This CDR3 contains 13 residues. Here the CDR3 DNA reads TGTGCCAGCAGCGTAGAAGGGGACACTGAAGCTTTCTTT. This translates into CASSVEGDTEAFF.

The chain uses TRBV29-1 and TRBJ1-1; D is uncertain. Germline V gene sequence: CDR1 SQVTM, CDR2 ANQGSEA. Trimming took off 0 bases at V and 5 bases at J, with 10 bases between the two ends. This CDR3 has 13 residues. The CDR3 sequence: CSVEDGGDTEAFF. The CDR3 DNA reads as TGCAGCGTTGAAGATGGCGGGGATACTGAAGCTTTCTTT.

The chain is built from TRBV19 and TRBJ1-4; D is unclear. The CDR3 spans 11 residues. V gave up 3 bases and J gave up 8 bases, with 4 bases separating them. CDR1 and CDR2 (germline): LNHDA, SQIVND (reference sequence). For the CDR3, the DNA is TGTGCCAGTAGTATCGGGGAAAAACTGTTTTTT. Translated: CASSIGEKLFF.

This sequence joins TRBV4-1 and TRBJ2-2, with 7 bases aligning to TRBD2. V lost 0 bases and J lost 5; bases outside the gene matches: 9. This CDR3 is built from 17 residues. The germline V gene has CDR1 MGHRA and CDR2 YSYEKL. CDR3 nucleotides: TGCGCCAGCAGCCAAGATTTTCCAGCGGGAAGGACCGGGGAGCTGTTTTTT. Translation gives CASSQDFPAGRTGELFF.

The chain has TRBV7-9 and TRBJ2-3; TRBD1 is a possible D gene (6 bases). The V gene's germline CDR1 is SEHNR and CDR2 FQNEAQ (reference sequence). Trimming took 4 bases from V and 1 from J, leaving 6 bases between them. The CDR3 runs to 13 residues. In DNA form, the CDR3 reads TGTGCCAGCAGCTGGACAGGCACAGATACGCAGTATTTT. This gives the protein CASSWTGTDTQYF.

This sequence joins TRBV2 and TRBJ2-7; TRBD1 might be the D (6 bases). Germline V gene sequence: CDR1 SNHLY, CDR2 FYNNEI. Between the trimmed V and J ends, which lost 5 bases and 5 bases, there was a span of 22 bases. There are 16 residues in the CDR3. In nucleotides, the CDR3 is TGTGCCAGCAGTTTATCAGGGGCCGTTGTCACCCACGAGCAGTACTTC. It specifies CASSLSGAVVTHEQYF.